This T cell receptor (beta chain) was profiled in a study of beta chain bispecific antibodies for T cell cancers. Study context: Surviving healthy donor T cells from leukemia-line and bispecific antibody cocultures were TRBV-sequenced for family depletion. Surface TRBV12 (TRBV12-3) was on Jurkat, TRBV5-5 on HPB-ALL. Overall study findings and caveats: Most targeted TRBV signal came from the leukemia cell line cells, not normal T cells.

Clonotype quantities came from unique molecular identifier barcode counts. TCRdb reprocessed the 5' RACE reads with MiXCR, giving one entry per CDR3 protein. The profile shows some 21,000 distinct CDR3 sequences, approximately 2.4% of them singletons. This CDR3 region has 15 residues. Germline V gene sequence: CDR1 LNHDA, CDR2 SQIVND (reference sequence). Blood mononuclear cells were expanded for around three days using either OKT3 anti-CD3 antibody or CD3/CD28 beads. Around 50,000 normal T cells were cocultured with around 50,000 target cells and bispecific antibody. On this clonotype: Its antigen remains unknown. Sequence at one end of the junction differs from germline and may be a read error.

The chain couples TRBV19 to TRBJ1-2; perhaps TRBD1 as D (5 bases). The TCR originated in a human donor in good health. Some clones in this sample may be carry-over from other donors' samples. Sequencing was done on a sample of healthy donor T cells cultured with leukemia cells. The CDR3 reads CASSVDGRRGGGYTF. The CDR3 region has the DNA TGTGCCAGTAGTGTAGACGGACGCCGGGGGGGTGGCTACACCTTC.